The clone carrying this T cell receptor (beta chain) was seen a single time. Study processing details: Reference gene primer amplification gave estimated nucleated cell counts. The data were produced by immunoSEQ multiplex PCR, yet TCRdb's version contains in-frame clones alone and is incomplete. V, J and clone size reflect that table, while D and trimming were determined from the DNA. Of 200,000 to 300,000 clones listed, roughly 87% were seen once; the top ten hold 6% to 9%. The CDR3 is 12 residues long. Germline loops: CDR1 SNHLY, CDR2 FYNNEI. V was clipped by 7 bases and J by 7 bases, with 11 bases between them. This record comes from a study of blood T cell repertoires in COVID-19. Study-wide context: COVID-19 samples from acute and convalescent phases originated in the United States, Italy and Spain. PBMCs, B-cell-depleted T cells, or T cells provided the cDNA or gDNA that made up the material.

The chain has TRBV2 and TRBJ1-5, with D uncertain. Sequences were obtained from peripheral blood. This receptor was identified in a man between 60 and 75 years old who had recovered from COVID-19. The CDR3 spells CASNLDLQPQHF. The CDR3 nucleotides read TGTGCCAGCAACCTAGATCTGCAGCCCCAGCATTTT.